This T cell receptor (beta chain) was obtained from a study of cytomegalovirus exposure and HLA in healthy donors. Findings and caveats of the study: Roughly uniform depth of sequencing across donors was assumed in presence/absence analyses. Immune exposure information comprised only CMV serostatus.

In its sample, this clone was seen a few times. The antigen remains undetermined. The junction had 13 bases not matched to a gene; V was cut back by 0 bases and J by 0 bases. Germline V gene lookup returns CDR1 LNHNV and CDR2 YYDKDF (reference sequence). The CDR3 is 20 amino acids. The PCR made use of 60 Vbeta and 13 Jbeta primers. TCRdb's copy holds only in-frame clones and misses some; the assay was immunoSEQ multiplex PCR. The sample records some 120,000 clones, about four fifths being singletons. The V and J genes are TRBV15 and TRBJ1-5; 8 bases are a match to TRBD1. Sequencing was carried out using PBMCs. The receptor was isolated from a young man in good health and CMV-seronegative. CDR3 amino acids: CATSRDHSKGQANSNQPQHF. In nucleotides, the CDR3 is TGTGCCACCAGCAGAGACCACTCTAAGGGACAGGCAAATAGCAATCAGCCCCAGCATTTT.